These 14 T cell receptor beta chains were sequenced from one sample in a study of identical twins. TCRdb passed the 5' RACE reads through MiXCR, listing each CDR3 protein once. The sample carries under 900,000 distinct CDR3 sequences, 12% recorded once. This same sample was also part of a study on yellow fever vaccine responses in identical twins.

Sequencing input: PBMCs. These receptor sequences come from a woman aged 18-29 years in good health.

The chain recombines TRBV29-1 with TRBJ1-1; D may be TRBD1 (6 bases). The CDR3 runs 14 residues. V dropped 4 bases and J dropped 0 bases, with 12 bases sitting between them. Germline values: CDR1 SQVTM, CDR2 ANQGSEA. CDR3 sequence (DNA): TGCAGCGTTGCGGGGGGCGGAATGAACACTGAAGCTTTCTTT. Translated, it gives CSVAGGGMNTEAFF.

CDR3 loop: CASQQGRDIGEQFF. The CDR3 DNA reads TGTGCCAGCCAGCAGGGCAGGGATATTGGTGAGCAGTTCTTC. The V call is TRBV11-3, the J call TRBJ2-1, with D possibly matching TRBD1 (5 bases). The V end was cut by 8 bases, the J end by 9 bases, with 20 bases between. There are 14 residues in the CDR3. The germline V gene has CDR1 SGHNT and CDR2 YENEEA.

The chain uses TRBV19 and TRBJ2-1; TRBD1 matches at 8 bases. From germline, CDR1 is LNHDA and CDR2 SQIVND (reference sequence). The V and J ends lost 5 bases and 6 bases, in that order; junction bases with no gene match: 9. This CDR3 spans 15 amino acids. The CDR3 here is CASSLRTGSPNEQFF. The CDR3 bases are TGTGCCAGTAGTTTGAGGACAGGGAGCCCCAATGAGCAGTTCTTC.

This clonotype was observed a few times. The gene calls are TRBV24-1 and TRBJ2-2; D is possibly TRBD1 (6 bases). V gave up 0 bases and J gave up 2 bases, with 15 bases separating them. The CDR3 spans 18 residues. CDR1 KGHDR and CDR2 SFDVKD come from the germline V gene. CDR3 protein: CATSDLASPRGNTGELFF. DNA of the CDR3: TGTGCCACCAGTGATTTGGCCTCCCCCAGGGGTAACACCGGGGAGCTGTTTTTT.

This clonotype was found many times. The V call is TRBV7-6, the J call TRBJ1-5; TRBD1 might be the D (6 bases). This CDR3 is built from 13 residues. Germline CDR1 reads SGHVS; CDR2 reads FNYEAQ. V was shortened by 4 bases and J by 9 bases, with 13 bases between the two germline ends. The CDR3 reads CASSSGGGRPQHF. The CDR3 bases are TGTGCCAGCAGCTCTGGTGGGGGCCGGCCCCAGCATTTT.

This clonotype has a count of ten or more. The chain uses TRBV5-1 and TRBJ1-2, with TRBD1 identical over 8 bases. The V gene end was trimmed by 4 bases and the J gene end by 4 bases; junction bases not matched to a gene: 6. The CDR3 has 14 amino acids. CDR1 SGHRS and CDR2 YFSETQ come from the germline V gene. The CDR3 protein is CASSPGTGFYGYTF. CDR3 nucleotide sequence: TGCGCCAGCAGCCCCGGGACAGGCTTCTATGGCTACACCTTC.

J is TRBJ2-2 and V is TRBV24-1; 16 bases fit TRBD2. Germline-derived CDR1 and CDR2 are KGHDR and SFDVKD. The V segment lost 6 bases and the J segment 5 bases; nucleotides outside the gene matches: 5. This CDR3 comprises 17 residues. The chain's CDR3 is CATSSGTSGRETGELFF. The CDR3 coding sequence is TGTGCCACCAGTTCTGGGACTAGCGGGAGGGAAACCGGGGAGCTGTTTTTT.

The gene calls are TRBV9 and TRBJ1-6; the match to TRBD1 covers 7 bases. CDR1 is SGDLS and CDR2 is YYNGEE in the germline V gene. The CDR3 is 16 amino acids. V lost 3 bases and J lost 1; bases outside the gene matches: 4. The CDR3 DNA is TGTGCCAGCAGCGCCCGACAGGGTTCCTATAATTCACCCCTCCACTTT. This gives the protein CASSARQGSYNSPLHF.

This clonotype was counted between two and nine times. The rearrangement joins TRBV6-5 to TRBJ2-3; D call uncertain. This CDR3 region has 13 residues. V was cut by 0 bases and J by 6 bases, with 7 bases left in between. The germline V gene has CDR1 MNHEY and CDR2 SVGAGI. The CDR3 sequence is CASSYSGSDTQYF. The CDR3 region has the DNA TGTGCCAGCAGTTACTCGGGCAGTGATACGCAGTATTTT.

V gene TRBV20-1 combines with J gene TRBJ1-1; possible D gene TRBD1, 5 bases. The V end was cut by 3 bases, the J end by 4 bases, with 12 bases between. Germline loops: CDR1 DFQATT, CDR2 SNEGSKA (reference sequence). The CDR3 loop spans 13 amino acids. The CDR3 region is CSARSGGVTEAFF. Here the CDR3 DNA reads TGCAGTGCTAGGTCCGGGGGTGTCACTGAAGCTTTCTTT.

The gene calls are TRBV2 and TRBJ2-1; 11 bases are a match to TRBD2. V was clipped by 5 bases and J by 6 bases; unmatched bases: 9. CDR3 size: 16 residues. CDR1 is SNHLY and CDR2 is FYNNEI in the germline V gene. The CDR3, as DNA: TGTGCCAGCAGTTTCAAACTAGCGGGAGTGACCAATGAGCAGTTCTTC. It is translated as CASSFKLAGVTNEQFF.

This clonotype was detected ten times or more. The chain couples TRBV12-3 or TRBV12-4 to TRBJ1-2; D remains unclear. Trimming removed 3 bases from V and 5 bases from J, with 10 bases in between. The CDR3 has 13 amino acids. CDR3 sequence reads: CASSFDGPYGYTF. The CDR3 DNA is TGTGCCAGCAGTTTTGACGGACCTTATGGCTACACCTTC.

There are a few counts of this clonotype. The chain combines TRBV20-1 with TRBJ1-4; D gene ambiguous. Per the germline V gene, CDR1 is DFQATT and CDR2 is SNEGSKA (reference sequence). This CDR3 has 12 amino acids. V was shortened by 3 bases and J by 8 bases, with 10 bases between the two germline ends. The CDR3 protein is CSARVEGEKLFF. The CDR3 DNA sequence: TGCAGTGCTAGGGTCGAAGGGGAAAAACTGTTTTTT.

This clonotype was detected ten times or more. The CDR3 protein is CSATTSGTTDNEQFF. The CDR3 DNA follows: TGCAGTGCTACCACTTCCGGGACCACCGACAATGAGCAGTTCTTC. The chain recombines TRBV20-1 with TRBJ2-1; possibly TRBD1 or TRBD2 for D (5 bases each). The germline V gene encodes CDR1 DFQATT and CDR2 SNEGSKA (reference sequence). There are 15 residues in the CDR3. V was clipped by 4 bases and J by 5 bases, with 18 bases between them.